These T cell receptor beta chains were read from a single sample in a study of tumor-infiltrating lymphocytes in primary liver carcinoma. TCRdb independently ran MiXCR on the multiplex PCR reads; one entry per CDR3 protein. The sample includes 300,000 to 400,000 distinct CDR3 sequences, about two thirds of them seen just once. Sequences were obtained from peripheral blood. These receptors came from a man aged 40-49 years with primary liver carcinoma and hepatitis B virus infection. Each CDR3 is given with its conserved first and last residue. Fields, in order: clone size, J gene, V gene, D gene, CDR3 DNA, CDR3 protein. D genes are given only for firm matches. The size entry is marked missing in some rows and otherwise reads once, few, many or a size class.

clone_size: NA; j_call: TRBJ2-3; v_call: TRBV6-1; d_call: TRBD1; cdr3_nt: TGTGCCAGCAGTGAAACGGGGACAGGACCCCAACGGAATACGCAGTATTTT; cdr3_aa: CASSETGTGPQRNTQYF
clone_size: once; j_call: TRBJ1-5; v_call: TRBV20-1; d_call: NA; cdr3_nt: TGCAGTGCTAGAGATGAGGGAGATCAGCCCCAGCATTTT; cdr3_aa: CSARDEGDQPQHF
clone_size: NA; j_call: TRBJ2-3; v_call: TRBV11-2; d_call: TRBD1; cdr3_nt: TGTGCCAGCAGCACAGGGGCTTCGAAGTCCAGCACAGATACGCAGTATTTT; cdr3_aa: CASSTGASKSSTDTQYF
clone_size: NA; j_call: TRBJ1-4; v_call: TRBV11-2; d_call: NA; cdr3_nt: TGTGCCAGCAGCTTAGACAATGGGCCGGGTGAAAAACTGTTTTTT; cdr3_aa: CASSLDNGPGEKLFF
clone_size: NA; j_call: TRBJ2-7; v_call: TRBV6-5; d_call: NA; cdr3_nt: TGTGCCAGCCGCCAACCGGGGGAGAACGAGCAGTACTTC; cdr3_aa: CASRQPGENEQYF
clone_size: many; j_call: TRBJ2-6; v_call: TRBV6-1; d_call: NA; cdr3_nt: TGTGCCAGCAGTCGGCCTGGGGCCAACGTCCTGACTTTC; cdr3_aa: CASSRPGANVLTF
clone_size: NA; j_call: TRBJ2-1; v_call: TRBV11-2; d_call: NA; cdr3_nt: TGTGCCAGCAGCTCCCCGTCGTTAGCGACCTATAATGAACAGTTCTTC; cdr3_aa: CASSSPSLATYNEQFF
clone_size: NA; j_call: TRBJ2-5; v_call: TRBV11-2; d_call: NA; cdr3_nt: TGTGCCGGCAGCTTAGAGCCCCAGGAGGAGACCCAGTACTTC; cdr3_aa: CAGSLEPQEETQYF
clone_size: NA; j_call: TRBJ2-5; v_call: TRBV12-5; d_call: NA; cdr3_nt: TGTGCTAGTGACCGGGACGCACTGGGTAGAGAGACCCAGTACTTC; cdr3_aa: CASDRDALGRETQYF
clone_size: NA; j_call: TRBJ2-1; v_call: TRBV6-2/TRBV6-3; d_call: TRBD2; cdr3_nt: TGTGTCAGCAGCGGGACTAGCGACTACAATGAGCAATTCTTC; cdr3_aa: CVSSGTSDYNEQFF
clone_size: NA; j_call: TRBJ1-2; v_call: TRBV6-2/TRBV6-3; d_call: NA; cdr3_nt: TGTGTCAGCAGTCGACTCAGGGGCTCAGGAGGCTTCACCTTC; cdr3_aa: CVSSRLRGSGGFTF
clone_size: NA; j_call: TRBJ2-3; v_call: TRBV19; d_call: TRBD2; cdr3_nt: TGTGCCAGTAGTATAGCCCGGACTAGCGACATCGCCACAGATACGCAGTATTTT; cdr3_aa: CASSIARTSDIATDTQYF
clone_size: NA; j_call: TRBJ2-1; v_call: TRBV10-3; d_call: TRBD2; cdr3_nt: TGTGCCATCAGTGACTCACTGGGTAGCGGGACCGCAAACAATGGGCAGTTCTTC; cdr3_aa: CAISDSLGSGTANNGQFF
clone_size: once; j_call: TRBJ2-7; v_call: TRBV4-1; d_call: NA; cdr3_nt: TGCGCCAGCAGCCAAGCTTTTAGGGCTTACAAGCAGTACTTC; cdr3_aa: CASSQAFRAYKQYF
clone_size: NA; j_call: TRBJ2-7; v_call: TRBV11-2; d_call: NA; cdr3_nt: TGTGCCAGCAGCCGATCCCCTGACTTTAAGCAGTGCTTC; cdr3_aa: CASSRSPDFKQCF
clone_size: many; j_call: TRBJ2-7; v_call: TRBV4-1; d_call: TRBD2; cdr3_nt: TGCGCCAGCAGCCCCCAGCTAGCGGGGTACGAGCAGTACTTC; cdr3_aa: CASSPQLAGYEQYF
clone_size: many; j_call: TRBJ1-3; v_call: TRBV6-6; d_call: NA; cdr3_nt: TGTGCCAGCAGTTGGACCCAGCCTGGAAACACCATATATTTT; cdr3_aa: CASSWTQPGNTIYF
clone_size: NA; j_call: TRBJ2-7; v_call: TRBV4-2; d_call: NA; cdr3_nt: TGTGCCAGCAGCCACGGTGGGACCTCCTACGAGCAGTACTTC; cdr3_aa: CASSHGGTSYEQYF
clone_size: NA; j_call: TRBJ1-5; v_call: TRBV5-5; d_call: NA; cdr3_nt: TGTGCCAGCATCTTGCTTACAGGATTCAATCAGCCCCAGCATTTT; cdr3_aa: CASILLTGFNQPQHF
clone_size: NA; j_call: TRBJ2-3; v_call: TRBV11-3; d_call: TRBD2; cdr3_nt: TGTGCCAGCAGCCCTAGATTAGCGGGAGTCAAGGATACGCAGTATTTT; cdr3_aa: CASSPRLAGVKDTQYF
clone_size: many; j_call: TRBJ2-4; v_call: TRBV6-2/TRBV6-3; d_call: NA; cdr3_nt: TGTGCCAGCAGTAGGGGACCGAGGGACATTCAGTACTTC; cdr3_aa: CASSRGPRDIQYF
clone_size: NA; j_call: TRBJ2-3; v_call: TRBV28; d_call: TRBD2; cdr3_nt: TGTGCCAGCAGTTTTGGGACTAGCGGCAGTACAGATACGCAGTTTTTT; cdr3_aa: CASSFGTSGSTDTQFF
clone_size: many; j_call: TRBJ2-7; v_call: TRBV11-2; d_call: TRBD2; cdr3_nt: TGTGCCAGCAGCTTATGGACTAGCGGAATTAATGGGGACGAGCAGTACTTC; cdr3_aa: CASSLWTSGINGDEQYF
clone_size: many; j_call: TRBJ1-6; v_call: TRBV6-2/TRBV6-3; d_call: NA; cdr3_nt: TGTGCCAGCAGTTACAATTCACCCCTCCACTTT; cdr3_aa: CASSYNSPLHF
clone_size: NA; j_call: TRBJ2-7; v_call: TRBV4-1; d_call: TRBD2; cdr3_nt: TGCGCCAGCACCCAAGCTTCACTAGCGGGGGTTTACTACGAGCAGTACTTC; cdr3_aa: CASTQASLAGVYYEQYF
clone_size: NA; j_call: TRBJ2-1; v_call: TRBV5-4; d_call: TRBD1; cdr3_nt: TGTACCAGCAGCTTATCGGGACAGGGACACAATGAGCAGTTCTTC; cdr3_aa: CTSSLSGQGHNEQFF
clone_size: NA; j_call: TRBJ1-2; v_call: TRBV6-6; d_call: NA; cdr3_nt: TGTGCCGGCAGTCACGGGAGTGGGGTTGGCTACACCTTC; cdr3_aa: CAGSHGSGVGYTF
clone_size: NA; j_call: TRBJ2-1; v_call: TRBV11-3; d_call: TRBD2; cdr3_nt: TGTGCCAGCAACTTGGGGACTAGCGGCAATGACCAGTTCTTC; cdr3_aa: CASNLGTSGNDQFF
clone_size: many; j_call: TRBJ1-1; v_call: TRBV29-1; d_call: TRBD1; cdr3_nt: TGCAGCGCCGGGACAGGGACTGAAGCTTTCTTT; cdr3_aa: CSAGTGTEAFF
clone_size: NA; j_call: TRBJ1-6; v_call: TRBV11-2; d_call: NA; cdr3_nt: TGTGCCAGCAGCTTATCTACAGGGAATAATTCACCCATCCACTTT; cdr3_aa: CASSLSTGNNSPIHF
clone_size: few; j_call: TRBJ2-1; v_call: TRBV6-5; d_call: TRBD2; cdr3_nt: TGTGCCAGCAGTTTCCAAGCGGGATCCTACAATGAGCAGTTCTTC; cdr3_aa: CASSFQAGSYNEQFF